The subject of this entry is one T cell receptor beta chain. This clone showed up just once. Its binding antigen is unknown. No base quality information exists; no much larger clone differs at one position. Via the germline V gene, CDR1 is SNHLY and CDR2 FYNNEI. V is cut by 8 bases and J by 7 bases, and the space between the germline ends is 11 bases. The cysteine opens and the phenylalanine closes a CDR3 of 11 amino acids. Here the CDR3 DNA is all that survives: 33 bases in frame from base 1. Receptors were amplified or captured by the immunoSEQ multiplex PCR assay. The multiplex PCR relied on a mix of 60 forward primers for TCR Vbeta segments and 13 reverse primers for TCR Jbeta segments. The CDR3 region of rearranged TCR beta genes was amplified from genomic DNA with a multiplex PCR assay. Amplified TCR beta libraries were sequenced as 87-base-pair reads on the Illumina HiSeq System. Regarding the original processing steps: In a later analysis, around 80 million unique TCR beta chains were counted across the 500 to 700 repertoires, and roughly 10 million of these chains were shared by at least two donors. Raw reads were error-corrected and collapsed into unique sequences with a nearest-neighbor algorithm that merged closely related sequences to remove PCR and sequencing errors. To assign V, D and J gene segments, CDR3 sequences were aligned to IMGT reference sequences. Each retained sequence needed at least a six-nucleotide match to both a V gene segment and a J gene segment. A rearrangement was called productive if the CDR3 had no stop codons and remained in frame with V and J, and every other rearrangement was called non-productive. Following IMGT convention, CDR3 was defined as the stretch from the second conserved V-encoded cysteine to the conserved J-encoded phenylalanine. Sequences without an unambiguous match to a single V gene segment were excluded from the earlier analysis of approximately 560 of the donors. In an earlier analysis of a few hundred of the donors, a V segment was called functional when productive rearrangements were above 56.7%, and segregating when the standard deviation between donors exceeded 5%. A statistical classification framework was built for diagnosing cytomegalovirus status from the catalog of TCR beta chain sequences. V and J gene assignment, in a later analysis, came from comparing TCR nucleotide sequences with IMGT/GENE-DB human TR gene sequences. Using the TCRdist pipeline, a later analysis assigned CDR3 sequences along with most-parsimonious VDJ recombination scenarios. A later analysis defined each TCR beta chain by its CDR3 amino acid sequence plus V-gene family, and excluded reads lacking a unique V-gene family. In a later analysis, 500 to 650 highly shared, low-generation-probability nucleotide sequences were removed to address suspected cross-contamination and a sequencing artifact. A later analysis calculated a clonal expansion index for each public chain from normalized within-repertoire ranks of inferred template counts. In a later analysis, generation probabilities were computed using a VDJ recombination model fitted to out-of-frame rearrangements, and the results were checked against IGoR. Hypergeometric tests were used in a later analysis to score TCR-TCR, TCR-HLA and TCR-CMV co-occurrence, with a repertoire-size bias correction applied to the TCR pairs. A later analysis estimated false discovery rates by permuting HLA or CMV assignments 20 times. In a later analysis, co-occurring TCRs were grouped with DBSCAN, and TCRdist sequence similarity was added when clustering was performed within HLA-allele-positive subsets. For co-occurrence clustering, repertoires with fewer than 30,000 or more than 120,000 public chains were excluded, along with about five repertoires with anomalous nucleotide sharing. Entries here come from immuneACCESS through TCRdb and include only in-frame sequences with V and J called. Some clones fail to appear in such tables; in the studies checked, an unresolved V gene covers under half of the shortfall, and the cause of the remainder is unknown. V, J and clone size are those of that table, while D and trimming were read from the DNA. The sample data list around 140,000 clones, and around 78% of these were observed just once. The ten largest account for less than 3% of the sample.

The entry originates in a study of cytomegalovirus exposure and HLA in healthy donors (dated by TCRdb to between 2016 and 2019). Broadly, across the study: An earlier analysis of some 550 of the donors reported about 250 Gb of sequence data and around 120 million unique TCR beta sequences from 190 million or so T cells. In addition to the first cohort of around 670 subjects, a separate validation cohort of approximately 110 different subjects was used. The later analysis used no new phenotypic data to find candidate immune exposures, relying instead on TCR beta sequences and their occurrence across donors. Every repertoire in the discovery cohort had been generated on one and the same sequencing platform. A later analysis re-analyzed previously published TCR beta repertoires from roughly 690 donors and added high-resolution HLA genotyping to study TCR occurrence patterns. An early release that covered about 600 HLA-typed donors contained 250 to 350 gigabases of sequencing data and around 85 million unique TCR sequences. Typing coverage varied by locus: about 620-640 donors for A, B, C, DRB1 and DQB1; about 520 for DQA1; more than 600 for DPA1; 400 to 480 for DPB1. Of the 398 genotyped donors, over 80% were placed in the genetic ancestry cluster associated with self-reported Caucasian donors. An earlier analysis of 587 of the donors applied high-throughput TCR beta sequencing to assess whether each TCR beta V gene segment acted as functional or pseudogenic. The study aimed to test whether cataloging public T cell receptors could reveal signatures of past pathogen exposure. The study profiled the T cell repertoires of 666 subjects by immunosequencing and related them to cytomegalovirus serostatus. Genome-wide SNP genotypes for about 60% of the roughly 670 donors were used in a later genetic analysis, which treated that subset as a discovery cohort. Because of strong linkage in the cohort, roughly 5 DR-DQ haplotypes were treated as single units for association and clustering. The study combined high-throughput TCR immunosequencing, statistical association of individual TCRs with disease status, and machine learning to predict cytomegalovirus infection status. Among 300 to 500 genotyped donors of the cohort, an average of around 250,000 unique TCR beta nucleotide sequences was sequenced per donor, of which about 19% were non-productive. Donor age, sex, ethnicity and CMV serostatus were collected together with the repertoire data. Both class I and class II loci were covered by HLA typing, at four-digit resolution.

In total, 630 or so healthy bone marrow donors made up the cohort. At the time of sampling, every cohort member was nominally healthy, though immune exposures that went unrecorded were likely present. The donor was CMV seropositive and was included in the group of around 300 seropositive cohort members. Every donor gave a peripheral blood sample, and the peripheral blood mononuclear cells from that sample were used for TCR beta sequencing. The Qiagen DNeasy Blood Extraction Kit was used to extract genomic DNA from the blood cell samples. Broader findings and caveats from the paper: Roughly uniform sequencing depth across donors was assumed in presence/absence analyses, although this assumption may not hold. According to the authors, the approach could potentially be generalized to other disease states and immunological phenotypes. Because some donors lacked HLA typing at each locus, the association tests relied only on the typed subset. Cytomegalovirus status was reported to be diagnosed by the classifier with high specificity and sensitivity in both the original and validation cohorts. Compared with equally common non-associated chains, HLA-associated TCR beta chains in a later analysis were more clonally expanded and had lower generation probabilities. Correlated functional status among segregating V segments might be attributable to linkage disequilibrium, but an unknown experimental factor could not be ruled out. In a later analysis, the rate of TCR association differed among HLA loci, with DRB1 alleles having the most associated TCRs and HLA-C alleles having the fewest. For the cohort, immune exposure information was limited to CMV serostatus. A further reported finding was that TCR beta sequences accurately predicted the HLA-A and HLA-B alleles for most subjects in the first cohort. A later analysis reported that several top co-occurrence clusters appeared linked to parvovirus B19, influenza, CMV and Epstein-Barr virus. A later analysis associated 16,951 TCR beta sequences with specific HLA alleles at a false discovery rate of 0.05. This cohort had only TCR beta chains sequenced, and the lack of alpha or paired-chain data limited which features could be detected. Compared with the 666-donor mean, donors in an Asian-associated ancestry cluster had fewer N-insertions in productive TCRs, according to a later genetic analysis. A later analysis found that most CMV-associated TCR beta chains appeared HLA-restricted, with HLA associations seemingly driven largely by CMV exposure. The study listed 164 TCR beta chains as associated with cytomegalovirus. While some public TCRs were present in many individuals, most TCR sequences turned up only very rarely across donors. Broadly in line with IMGT annotations, most TCR beta V segments showed up in productive rearrangements about 87% or about 30% of the time in an earlier analysis of 587 of the donors. When HLA alleles, especially DR and DQ, strongly co-occurred, TCR associations were difficult to assign to individual alleles. In vitro tests confirmed that a few of the cytomegalovirus-associated TCR beta chains recognize cytomegalovirus antigens. An association between a missense DCLRE1C variant and V-gene and J-gene trimming of TCR beta chains was found in a later genetic analysis and replicated in an independent cohort. The 87-base-pair reads could not distinguish some IMGT-functional V segments, including TRBV6-2 and TRBV6-3, so those segments were excluded. A cluster of highly shared sequence variants was judged likely to be a technical artifact of the sequencing pipeline. Because counts were too low, about 17 rarely observed V segments, including chromosome 9 orphons, were excluded from the earlier analysis of roughly 580 of the donors.

The rearrangement combines TRBV2 with TRBJ1-1, and the D gene may be TRBD1, 6 bases matching. The sample was PBMCs. The clonotype was recovered from a woman younger than 35 in good health and CMV-seropositive. DNA sequence: TGTGCCAGCCACAGGGTCGATGAAGCTTTCTTT. It specifies CASHRVDEAFF. With all but the CDR3 taken from the reference TRBV2 and TRBJ1-1 genes, the full variable domain is: EPEVTQTPSHQVTQMGQEVILRCVPISNHLYFYWYRQILGQKVEFLVSFYNNEISEKSEIFDDQFSVERPDGSNFTLKIRSTKLEDSAMYFCASHRVDEAFFGQGTRLTVV.